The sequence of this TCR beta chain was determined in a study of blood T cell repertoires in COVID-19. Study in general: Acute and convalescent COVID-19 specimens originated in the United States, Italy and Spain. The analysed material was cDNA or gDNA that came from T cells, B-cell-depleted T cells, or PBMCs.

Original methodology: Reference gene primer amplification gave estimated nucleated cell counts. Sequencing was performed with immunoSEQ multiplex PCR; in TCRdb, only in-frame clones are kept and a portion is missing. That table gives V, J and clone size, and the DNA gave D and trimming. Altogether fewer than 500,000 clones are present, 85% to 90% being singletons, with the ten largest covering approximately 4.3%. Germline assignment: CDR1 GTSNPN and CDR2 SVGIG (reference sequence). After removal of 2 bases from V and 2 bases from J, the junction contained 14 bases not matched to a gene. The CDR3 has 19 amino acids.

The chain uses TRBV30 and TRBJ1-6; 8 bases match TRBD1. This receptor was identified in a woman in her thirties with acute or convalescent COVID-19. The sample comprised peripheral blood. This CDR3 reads CAWSSYNAGGSTYNSPLHF. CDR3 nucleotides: TGTGCCTGGAGTTCCTACAATGCAGGGGGCAGTACCTATAATTCACCCCTCCACTTT.